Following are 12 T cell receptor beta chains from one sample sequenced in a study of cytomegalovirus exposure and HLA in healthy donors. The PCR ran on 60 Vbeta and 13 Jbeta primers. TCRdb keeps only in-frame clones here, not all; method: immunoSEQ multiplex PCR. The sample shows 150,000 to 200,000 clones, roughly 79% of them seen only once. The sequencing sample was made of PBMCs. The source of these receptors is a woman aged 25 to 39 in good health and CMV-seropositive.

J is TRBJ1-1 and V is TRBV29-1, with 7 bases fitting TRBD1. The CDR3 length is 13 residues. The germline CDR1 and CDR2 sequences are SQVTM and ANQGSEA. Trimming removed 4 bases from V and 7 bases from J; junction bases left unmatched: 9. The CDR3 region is CSVGLGTVREAFF. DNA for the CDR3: TGCAGCGTTGGGTTAGGGACAGTGCGTGAAGCTTTCTTT.

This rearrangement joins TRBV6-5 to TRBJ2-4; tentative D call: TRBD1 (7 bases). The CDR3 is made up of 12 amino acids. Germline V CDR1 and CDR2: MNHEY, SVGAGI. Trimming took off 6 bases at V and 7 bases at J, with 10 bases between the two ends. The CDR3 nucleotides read TGTGCCAGCAGGACAGGGACTAACATTCAGTACTTC. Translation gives CASRTGTNIQYF.

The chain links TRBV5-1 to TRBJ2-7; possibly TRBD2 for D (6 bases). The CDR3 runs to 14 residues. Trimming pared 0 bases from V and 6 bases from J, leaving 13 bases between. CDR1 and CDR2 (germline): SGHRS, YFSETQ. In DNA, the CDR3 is TGCGCCAGCAGCTTGGGCGCAGGAGGGTTCGAGCAGTACTTC. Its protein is CASSLGAGGFEQYF.

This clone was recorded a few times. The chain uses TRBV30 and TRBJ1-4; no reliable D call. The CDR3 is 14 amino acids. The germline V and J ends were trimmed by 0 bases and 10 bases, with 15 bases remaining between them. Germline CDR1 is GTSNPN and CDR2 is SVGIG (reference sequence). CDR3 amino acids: CAWSVRREIGKLFF. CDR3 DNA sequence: TGTGCCTGGAGTGTTAGAAGGGAGATAGGAAAACTGTTTTTT.

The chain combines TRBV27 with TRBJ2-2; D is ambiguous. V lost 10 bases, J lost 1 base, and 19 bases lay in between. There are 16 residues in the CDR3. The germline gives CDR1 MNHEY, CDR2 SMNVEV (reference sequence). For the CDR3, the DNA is TGTGCCACCAGGAATAAAGATTCAGGGAACACCGGGGAGCTGTTTTTT. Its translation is CATRNKDSGNTGELFF.

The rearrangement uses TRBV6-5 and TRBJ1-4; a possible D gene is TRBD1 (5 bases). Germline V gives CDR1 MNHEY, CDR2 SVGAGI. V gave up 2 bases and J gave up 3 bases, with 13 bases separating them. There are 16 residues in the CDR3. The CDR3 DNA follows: TGTGCCAGCAGTTACGATAGCAGGGTGGCTAATGAAAAACTGTTTTTT. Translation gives CASSYDSRVANEKLFF.

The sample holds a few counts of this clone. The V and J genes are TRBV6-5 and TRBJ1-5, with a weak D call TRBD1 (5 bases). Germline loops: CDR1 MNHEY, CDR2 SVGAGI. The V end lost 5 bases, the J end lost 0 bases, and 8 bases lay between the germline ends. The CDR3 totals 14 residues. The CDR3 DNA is TGTGCCAGCAGTCGCGACAGTAGCAATCAGCCCCAGCATTTT. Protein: CASSRDSSNQPQHF.

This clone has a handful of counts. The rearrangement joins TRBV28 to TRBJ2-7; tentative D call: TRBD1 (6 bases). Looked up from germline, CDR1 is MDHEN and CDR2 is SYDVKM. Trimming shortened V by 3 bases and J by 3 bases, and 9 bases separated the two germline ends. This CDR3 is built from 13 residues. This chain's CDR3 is CASSLTGYYEQYF. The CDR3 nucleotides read TGTGCCAGCAGTTTGACAGGTTACTACGAGCAGTACTTC.

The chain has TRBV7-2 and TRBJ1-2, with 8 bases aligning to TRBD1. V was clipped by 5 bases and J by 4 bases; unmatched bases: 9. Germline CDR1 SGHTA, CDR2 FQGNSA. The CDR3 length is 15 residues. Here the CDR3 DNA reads TGTGCCAGCAGCAAGGACAGGGTGGGGGTCTATGGCTACACCTTC. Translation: CASSKDRVGVYGYTF. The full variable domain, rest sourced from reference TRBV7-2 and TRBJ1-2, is GAGVSQSPSNKVTEKGKDVELRCDPISGHTALYWYRQSLGQGLEFLIYFQGNSAPDKSGLPSDRFSAERTGGSVSTLTIQRTQQEDSAVYLCASSKDRVGVYGYTFGSGTRLTVV.

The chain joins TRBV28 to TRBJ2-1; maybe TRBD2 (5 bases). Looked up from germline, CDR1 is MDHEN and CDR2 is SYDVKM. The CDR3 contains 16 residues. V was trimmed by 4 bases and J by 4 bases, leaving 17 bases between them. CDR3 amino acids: CASSSPGNDWYNEQFF. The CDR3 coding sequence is TGTGCCAGCAGTTCCCCGGGGAATGATTGGTACAATGAGCAGTTCTTC.

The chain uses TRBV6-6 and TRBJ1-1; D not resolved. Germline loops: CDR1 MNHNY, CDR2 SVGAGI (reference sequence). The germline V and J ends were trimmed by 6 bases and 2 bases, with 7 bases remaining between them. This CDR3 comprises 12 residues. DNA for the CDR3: TGTGCCAGCAGCCAAAGCAACACTGAAGCTTTCTTT. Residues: CASSQSNTEAFF.

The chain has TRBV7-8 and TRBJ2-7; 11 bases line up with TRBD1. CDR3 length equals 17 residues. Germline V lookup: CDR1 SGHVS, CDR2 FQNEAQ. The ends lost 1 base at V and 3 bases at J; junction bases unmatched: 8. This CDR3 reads CASSLGPTGTGGYEQYF. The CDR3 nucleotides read TGTGCCAGCAGCTTAGGGCCCACCGGGACAGGGGGCTACGAGCAGTACTTC.